Listed below are T cell receptor beta chains from one sample, sequenced in a study of cytomegalovirus exposure and HLA in healthy donors. TCRdb's table, derived via immunoSEQ multiplex PCR, lists solely in-frame clones and lacks some. The profile shows some 140,000 clones, about 80% of them singletons. Input material: PBMCs. Receptors were obtained from a young man in good health and CMV-seropositive. Both conserved end residues are part of each CDR3. Each record gives: CDR3 protein, CDR3 DNA, V gene, clone size, J gene, CDR3 length, D gene. D genes are given only for firm matches. Where a row states a size, it is once, few, many or the class of an expanded clone; other rows omit it.

CDR3: CASSKGGTGGDQPQHF; DNA: TGTGCCAGCAGCAAAGGGGGAACAGGGGGGGATCAGCCCCAGCATTTT; V: TRBV21-1; size: -; J: TRBJ1-5; length: 16; D: -
CDR3: CASSSATGKYTEAFF; DNA: TGTGCCAGCAGCTCAGCAACCGGGAAGTACACTGAAGCTTTCTTT; V: TRBV7-2; size: -; J: TRBJ1-1; length: 15; D: -
CDR3: CASSPLHLVRSYNSPLHF; DNA: TGTGCCAGCAGTCCCTTACACCTTGTGAGGTCCTATAATTCACCCCTCCACTTT; V: TRBV27; size: -; J: TRBJ1-6; length: 18; D: -
CDR3: CASSPIRGETQYF; DNA: TGTGCCAGCAGCCCCATTCGGGGAGAGACCCAGTACTTC; V: TRBV27; size: -; J: TRBJ2-5; length: 13; D: -
CDR3: CASSEGAPSYNEQFF; DNA: TGCGCCAGCAGTGAAGGAGCACCCTCCTACAATGAGCAGTTCTTC; V: TRBV10-1; size: -; J: TRBJ2-1; length: 15; D: -
CDR3: CASSLDPTYSEQFF; DNA: TGTGCCAGCAGCTTAGATCCCACCTATTCTGAGCAGTTCTTC; V: TRBV7-8; size: -; J: TRBJ2-1; length: 14; D: -
CDR3: CSVVLNTEAFF; DNA: TGCAGCGTTGTATTGAACACTGAAGCTTTCTTT; V: TRBV29-1; size: -; J: TRBJ1-1; length: 11; D: -
CDR3: CASSRGTSGNNEQFF; DNA: TGTGCCAGCAGCCGCGGGACTAGCGGAAACAATGAGCAGTTCTTC; V: TRBV6-5; size: -; J: TRBJ2-1; length: 15; D: TRBD2
CDR3: CASSLQGTNTEAFF; DNA: TGCGCCAGCAGCTTACAGGGGACGAACACTGAAGCTTTCTTT; V: TRBV5-1; size: -; J: TRBJ1-1; length: 14; D: TRBD1
CDR3: CASSLSTSGGYNEQFF; DNA: TGCGCCAGCAGCCTTTCGACTAGCGGGGGTTACAATGAGCAGTTCTTC; V: TRBV4-3; size: -; J: TRBJ2-1; length: 16; D: TRBD2
CDR3: CAISGAGQPQHF; DNA: TGTGCCATCAGTGGAGCGGGTCAGCCCCAGCATTTT; V: TRBV10-3; size: once; J: TRBJ1-5; length: 12; D: -
CDR3: CASRVTENTEAFF; DNA: TGTGCCAGCAGAGTAACAGAAAACACTGAAGCTTTCTTT; V: TRBV2; size: once; J: TRBJ1-1; length: 13; D: -
CDR3: CASSVTGGNQPQHF; DNA: TGTGCCAGTAGTGTGACAGGGGGCAATCAGCCCCAGCATTTT; V: TRBV19; size: -; J: TRBJ1-5; length: 14; D: TRBD1
CDR3: CASSEDSSFSGNTIYF; DNA: TGTGCCAGCAGTGAGGACAGTAGCTTCTCTGGAAACACCATATATTTT; V: TRBV6-1; size: -; J: TRBJ1-3; length: 16; D: -
CDR3: CASSWTGATQGEQYF; DNA: TGTGCCAGCAGTTGGACAGGGGCCACTCAGGGCGAGCAGTACTTC; V: TRBV27; size: -; J: TRBJ2-7; length: 15; D: TRBD1
CDR3: CASSDTSGRWNEQFF; DNA: TGTGCCAGCAGTGACACTAGCGGGAGGTGGAATGAGCAGTTCTTC; V: TRBV9; size: many; J: TRBJ2-1; length: 15; D: TRBD2
CDR3: CSAPDTEAFF; DNA: TGCAGTGCCCCTGACACTGAAGCTTTCTTT; V: TRBV20-1; size: -; J: TRBJ1-1; length: 10; D: -
CDR3: CASSLPPVLAGGTGELFF; DNA: TGTGCCAGCAGTTTACCCCCGGTACTAGCGGGAGGAACCGGGGAGCTGTTTTTT; V: TRBV27; size: -; J: TRBJ2-2; length: 18; D: TRBD2
CDR3: CASSLGGLAGDEQYF; DNA: TGTGCCAGCAGCTTGGGGGGACTAGCGGGAGACGAGCAGTACTTC; V: TRBV7-3; size: -; J: TRBJ2-7; length: 15; D: TRBD2
CDR3: CASSRVNTEAFF; DNA: TGTGCCAGCAGTAGAGTGAACACTGAAGCTTTCTTT; V: TRBV25-1; size: -; J: TRBJ1-1; length: 12; D: -